These 12 T cell receptor beta chains share one sample of origin, sequenced in a study of cytomegalovirus exposure and HLA in healthy donors. PCR involved 60 Vbeta and 13 Jbeta primers. Assay used: immunoSEQ multiplex PCR; TCRdb lists only in-frame clones, some missing. The sample includes fewer than 250,000 clones, almost 75% of them seen just once. Sample: PBMCs. All receptors derive from a woman aged 25-40 years in good health and CMV-seropositive.

The table lists this clone with a few counts. V gene TRBV5-6 combines with J gene TRBJ1-2; 11 bases fit TRBD1. The germline CDR1 and CDR2 sequences are SGHDT and YYEEEE. With V trimmed by 4 bases and J by 3 bases, 5 bases remained unmatched. The CDR3 is 15 amino acids. CDR3 amino acids: CASSGGQGEDYGYTF. The CDR3 DNA follows: TGTGCCAGCAGCGGGGGACAGGGGGAGGACTATGGCTACACCTTC. Based on the CDR3 plus reference TRBV5-6 and TRBJ1-2, the full variable domain is DAGVTQSPTHLIKTRGQQVTLRCSPKSGHDTVSWYQQALGQGPQFIFQYYEEEERQRGNFPDRFSGHQFPNYSSELNVNALLLGDSALYLCASSGGQGEDYGYTFGSGTRLTVV.

This chain joins TRBV5-4 and TRBJ2-3, with a tentative D call TRBD1 (5 bases). The CDR3 has 14 residues. Per the germline V gene, CDR1 is SGHNT and CDR2 is YYREEE (reference sequence). Trimming took 4 bases from V and 10 from J, leaving 19 bases between them. CDR3 protein: CASSTKGVQGAQYF. The CDR3 nucleotides are TGTGCCAGCAGCACCAAAGGGGTTCAAGGAGCGCAGTATTTT.

This rearrangement joins TRBV27 to TRBJ2-3, with unresolved D. The CDR3 totals 13 residues. The V end lost 5 bases, the J end lost 4 bases, and 10 bases lay between the germline ends. In germline, CDR1 is MNHEY, CDR2 SMNVEV (reference sequence). CDR3 coding DNA: TGTGCCAGCAGTCGGGTAATGGCAGATACGCAGTATTTT. Amino acid sequence: CASSRVMADTQYF.

This chain joins TRBV6-1 and TRBJ1-5; TRBD1 might be the D (6 bases). The germline V gene has CDR1 MNHNS and CDR2 SASEGT. V lost 7 bases and J 3 bases, leaving 10 bases between the germline ends. CDR3 length: 13 residues. The CDR3 DNA reads TGTGCCAGCATCGGGACAACCAATCAGCCCCAGCATTTT. Residues: CASIGTTNQPQHF.

This clone was observed once. V usage is TRBV5-1 and J usage is TRBJ2-5; 7 bases fit TRBD1. The J call is in doubt because the DNA end fits TRBJ2-7 better. Germline CDR1 and CDR2: SGHRS and YFSETQ. The CDR3 is 14 amino acids. For the CDR3, the DNA is TGCGCCAGCTGTCGCGGACAGGCTAACTACGAGCAGTACTTC. Its protein is CASCRGQANYEQYF.

The chain is built from TRBV25-1 and TRBJ2-7; tentatively, D is TRBD1 (7 bases). Per the germline V gene, CDR1 is MGHDK and CDR2 is SYGVNS. Trimming removed 0 bases from V and 0 bases from J, with 12 bases in between. CDR3 size: 16 residues. CDR3 bases: TGTGCCAGCAGTGAATATCAGGGGGGCAGCTCCTACGAGCAGTACTTC. This translates into CASSEYQGGSSYEQYF.

The rearrangement links TRBV6-4 to TRBJ2-1; D is uncertain. The CDR3 is 14 residues long. CDR1 is MRHNA, CDR2 SNTAGT, per germline. V lost 2 bases to trimming and J lost 5 bases, with 10 bases between them. The CDR3 nucleotides are TGTGCCAGCAGTGACGGAGTAGCTAACAATGAGCAGTTCTTC. Translation gives CASSDGVANNEQFF.

The V call is TRBV18, the J call TRBJ1-2, with TRBD1 matching 8 bases. Germline lookup yields CDR1 KGHSH and CDR2 LQKENI. The CDR3 has 15 amino acids. Germline trimming cut 6 bases from V and 0 bases from J; bases unmatched to any gene: 6. CDR3 residues: CASSSGTGSNYGYTF. The CDR3 DNA reads as TGTGCCAGCTCTTCAGGGACAGGATCTAACTATGGCTACACCTTC.

This clone showed up just a few times. J is TRBJ2-7 and V is TRBV6-1, with 10 bases identical to TRBD1. This CDR3 contains 14 residues. The germline gives CDR1 MNHNS, CDR2 SASEGT. After removal of 1 base from V and 3 bases from J, the junction contained 0 bases not matched to a gene. Here the CDR3 reads CASSEGTGGYEQYF. CDR3 DNA: TGTGCCAGCAGTGAAGGGACAGGGGGCTACGAGCAGTACTTC.

This sequence joins TRBV5-6 and TRBJ2-3, with 9 bases lining up with TRBD1. Trimming took 0 bases from V and 4 from J; bases not matched to a gene: 3. Per the germline V gene, CDR1 is SGHDT and CDR2 is YYEEEE. The CDR3 length is 15 residues. In DNA form, the CDR3 reads TGTGCCAGCAGCTTGGGGGACAGGGATCCAGATACGCAGTATTTT. Its translation is CASSLGDRDPDTQYF. Full variable domain (outside the CDR3, taken from reference TRBV5-6 and TRBJ2-3): DAGVTQSPTHLIKTRGQQVTLRCSPKSGHDTVSWYQQALGQGPQFIFQYYEEEERQRGNFPDRFSGHQFPNYSSELNVNALLLGDSALYLCASSLGDRDPDTQYFGPGTRLTVL.

This rearrangement joins TRBV6-5 to TRBJ2-7; TRBD2 matches at 8 bases. CDR1 is MNHEY and CDR2 is SVGAGI in the germline V gene. V lost 0 bases, J lost 0 bases, and 4 bases stayed unmatched. The CDR3 runs to 16 residues. The CDR3 sequence: CASSYSSGRRSYEQYF. CDR3 nucleotide sequence: TGTGCCAGCAGTTACTCGAGCGGGAGACGCTCCTACGAGCAGTACTTC.

This clone was recorded a few times. The chain joins TRBV19 to TRBJ2-5, with 8 bases aligning to TRBD2. The J call may be incorrect, as the DNA end agrees better with TRBJ2-7. Per germline, CDR1 LNHDA and CDR2 SQIVND (reference sequence). The CDR3 is 16 amino acids. For the CDR3, the DNA is TGTGCCAGTAGTCCGCGGGGGACTAGAGGAGACTACGAGCAGTACTTC. The encoded protein is CASSPRGTRGDYEQYF.